Sequencing of this T cell receptor beta chain was carried out in a study of blood T cells in healthy people across ages. This clonotype appeared once. What it binds is not known. Whole-study results and caveats: It was held that the diversity estimates obtained from one million T cells were underestimates. Greater diversity and more naive CD4+ cells were seen in long-lived donors than in aged donors. Any conclusive comparison of naive versus antigen-experienced cells was prevented by using unsorted PBMCs.

Extractions gave at least 5 micrograms of total RNA per sample. For the second PCR, which ran for roughly 6 to 11 cycles, a sample-barcoded 5' primer and a J-beta primer mix were used. TCRdb independently ran MiXCR on the 5' RACE reads; one entry per CDR3 protein. The sample contains about 720,000 distinct CDR3 sequences, 20% to 25% of which appear only once. Sequencing was carried out using blood. The TCR comes from a man aged 70 or older in good health.

CDR3 nucleotides: TGCAGCGTTGGGCTAGGAGGTGGTAATAACTATGGCTACACCTTC. It specifies CSVGLGGGNNYGYTF. The gene calls are TRBV29-1 and TRBJ1-2; D gene uncertain. The V gene's germline CDR1 is SQVTM and CDR2 ANQGSEA. CDR3 length equals 15 residues. Trimming removed 4 bases at V and 1 base at J, with 16 bases between.